The rows below give T cell receptor beta chains drawn from one sample of a study of T-cell reconstitution after alpha-beta-depleted transplantation in children. A single record per CDR3 protein comes from TCRdb applying MiXCR to the PCR reads. The sample holds some 840,000 distinct CDR3 sequences; around 17% are singletons and the top ten take around 4.5%. Sequenced material: PBMCs, mostly from graft donor cells, taken 360 days after TCRalphabeta/CD19-depleted stem cell transplant. The receptors here all came from a male patient under 18 who had a stem cell transplant for acute lymphoblastic leukemia, so the T cells may come from the graft donor. The CDR3 runs from the conserved cysteine through the conserved F or W.

CDR3 protein: CASSASSGRIYEQYF; V gene: TRBV11-1; J gene: TRBJ2-7
CDR3 protein: CSVGGEKLFF; V gene: TRBV29-1; J gene: TRBJ1-4
CDR3 protein: CASAYKATGQETQYF; V gene: TRBV12-5; J gene: TRBJ2-5
CDR3 protein: CASSLVGGSEEQYF; V gene: TRBV5-1; J gene: TRBJ2-7
CDR3 protein: CASSLARRITDTQYF; V gene: TRBV7-9; J gene: TRBJ2-3
CDR3 protein: CASSLIHSQWGNIQYF; V gene: TRBV11-2; J gene: TRBJ2-4
CDR3 protein: CASSPVTSNTEAFF; V gene: TRBV3-1; J gene: TRBJ1-1
CDR3 protein: CASSPPGQEETQYF; V gene: TRBV18; J gene: TRBJ2-5
CDR3 protein: CATSSERQGREETQYF; V gene: TRBV15; J gene: TRBJ2-5
CDR3 protein: CASSRGREIGYTF; V gene: TRBV18; J gene: TRBJ1-2
CDR3 protein: CASSLAVRGRGETQYF; V gene: TRBV5-5; J gene: TRBJ2-5
CDR3 protein: CASRSGRIVYEQYF; V gene: TRBV2; J gene: TRBJ2-7
CDR3 protein: CSARGGVMGYTF; V gene: TRBV20-1; J gene: TRBJ1-2
CDR3 protein: CATSDLTRDYGYTF; V gene: TRBV24-1; J gene: TRBJ1-2
CDR3 protein: CASSGRRAGSADTQYF; V gene: TRBV11-2; J gene: TRBJ2-3
CDR3 protein: CASRSRTASNQPQHF; V gene: TRBV4-1; J gene: TRBJ1-5
CDR3 protein: CSVARTAMNTEAFF; V gene: TRBV29-1; J gene: TRBJ1-1